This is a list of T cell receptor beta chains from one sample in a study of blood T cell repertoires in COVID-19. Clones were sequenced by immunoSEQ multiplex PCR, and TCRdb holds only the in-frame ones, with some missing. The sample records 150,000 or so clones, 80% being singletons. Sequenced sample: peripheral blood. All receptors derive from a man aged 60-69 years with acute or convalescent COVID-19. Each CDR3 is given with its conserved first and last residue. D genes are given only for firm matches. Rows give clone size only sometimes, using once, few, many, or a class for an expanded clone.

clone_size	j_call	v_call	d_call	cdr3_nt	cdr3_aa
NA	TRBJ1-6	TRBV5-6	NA	TGTGCCAGCAGCCTCGGGAGGGTGAGTTCACCCCTCCACTTT	CASSLGRVSSPLHF
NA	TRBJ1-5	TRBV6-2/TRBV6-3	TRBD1	TGTGCCAGCAGCAGGACAGGCGGTACCAATCAGCCCCAGCATTTT	CASSRTGGTNQPQHF
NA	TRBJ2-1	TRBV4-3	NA	TGCGCCAGCAGCCAAGATAGGGGTCATGAGCAGTTCTTC	CASSQDRGHEQFF
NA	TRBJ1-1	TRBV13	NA	TGTGCCAGCAGCTGGGAGACAGGCGGCGGCACTGAAGCTTTCTTT	CASSWETGGGTEAFF
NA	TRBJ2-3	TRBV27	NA	TGTGCCAGCAGTTTCCTCGCACAAGATACGCAGTATTTT	CASSFLAQDTQYF
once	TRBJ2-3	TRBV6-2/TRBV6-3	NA	TGTGCCAGCAGTTACTCTGAAGCGAGGAATACGCAGTATTTT	CASSYSEARNTQYF
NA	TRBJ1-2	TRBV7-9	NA	TGTGCCAGCAGCTTTCGAGGCGGCTATGGCTACACCTTC	CASSFRGGYGYTF
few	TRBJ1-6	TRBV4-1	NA	TGCGCCAGCAGCCTCGGGCAGGGAAATTCACCCCTCCACTTT	CASSLGQGNSPLHF
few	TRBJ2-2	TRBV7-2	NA	TGTGCCAGCAGCTTACAGGTGACGAACACCGGGGAGCTGTTTTTT	CASSLQVTNTGELFF
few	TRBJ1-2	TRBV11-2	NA	TGTGCCAGCAGCTTTCAACAGGGATATGGCTACACCTTC	CASSFQQGYGYTF
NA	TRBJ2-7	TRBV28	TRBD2	TGTGCCAGCAGCTCGGCGGCAGCGGGGGACCGGCGTGAGCAGTACTTC	CASSSAAAGDRREQYF
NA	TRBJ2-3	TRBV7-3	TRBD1	TGTGCCAGCAGCCCGGGGACAGGGTTAGGAACAGATACGCAGTATTTT	CASSPGTGLGTDTQYF